This T cell receptor beta chain was captured in a study of blood T cell repertoires in COVID-19. Across the study: Whether acute or convalescent, the COVID-19 samples came from the United States, Italy and Spain. Sources were T cells, B-cell-depleted T cells, or PBMCs; the material itself was cDNA or gDNA.

This CDR3 is built from 15 residues. Germline trimming cut 3 bases from V and 2 bases from J; bases unmatched to any gene: 3. CDR1 is KGHDR, CDR2 SFDVKD, per germline. Symptom resolution, clearance, or two negative PCRs marked donors in Cohort 3 as recovered. Per the original data handling: Reference gene primer amplification in the assay estimated nucleated cell counts. The table came from immunoSEQ multiplex PCR; TCRdb's copy has only in-frame clones and leaves some out. Clone size and V and J calls were adopted from that table, with D and trimming inferred from the DNA. The table records some 420,000 clones, 75% to 90% of them present only once.

Specimen: PBMCs or T cells enriched from blood (not recorded which). This receptor was identified in a young man who had recovered from COVID-19. This chain joins TRBV24-1 and TRBJ2-1; 7 bases agree with TRBD1. For the CDR3, the DNA is TGTGCCACCAGTGATCCCGGGACAGCCTACAATGAGCAGTTCTTC. Translation gives CATSDPGTAYNEQFF.